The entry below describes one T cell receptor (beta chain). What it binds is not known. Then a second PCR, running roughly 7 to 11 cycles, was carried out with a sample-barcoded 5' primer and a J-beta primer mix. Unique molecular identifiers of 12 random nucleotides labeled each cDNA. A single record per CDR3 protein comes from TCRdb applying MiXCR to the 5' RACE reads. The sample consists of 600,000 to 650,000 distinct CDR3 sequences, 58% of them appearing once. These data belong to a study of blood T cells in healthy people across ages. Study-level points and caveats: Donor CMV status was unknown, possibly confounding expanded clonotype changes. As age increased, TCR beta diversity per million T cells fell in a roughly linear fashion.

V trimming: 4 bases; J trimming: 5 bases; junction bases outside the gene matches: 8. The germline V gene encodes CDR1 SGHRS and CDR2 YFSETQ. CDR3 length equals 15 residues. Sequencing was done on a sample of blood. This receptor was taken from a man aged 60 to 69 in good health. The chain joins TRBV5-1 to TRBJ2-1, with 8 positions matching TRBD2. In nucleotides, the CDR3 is TGCGCCAGCAGCACGAGAAGCGGGGGTAACAATGAGCAGTTCTTC. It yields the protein CASSTRSGGNNEQFF.